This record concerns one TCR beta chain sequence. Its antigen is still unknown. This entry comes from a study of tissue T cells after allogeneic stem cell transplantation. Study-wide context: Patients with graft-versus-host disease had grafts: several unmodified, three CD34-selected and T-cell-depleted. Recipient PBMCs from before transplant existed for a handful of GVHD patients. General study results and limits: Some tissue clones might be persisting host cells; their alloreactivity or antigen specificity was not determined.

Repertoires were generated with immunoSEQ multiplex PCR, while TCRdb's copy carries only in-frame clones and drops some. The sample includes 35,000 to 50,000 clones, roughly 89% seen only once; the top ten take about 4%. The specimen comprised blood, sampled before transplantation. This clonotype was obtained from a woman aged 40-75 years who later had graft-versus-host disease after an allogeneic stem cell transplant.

The CDR3 nucleotides read TGTGCCAGCAGTTCGGGGTATGACTACGAGCAGTACTTC. This codes for CASSSGYDYEQYF. This sequence joins TRBV28 and TRBJ2-7; a possible D gene is TRBD2 (5 bases). This CDR3 is built from 13 residues. Trimming shortened V by 4 bases and J by 3 bases, and 10 bases separated the two germline ends. Germline V gives CDR1 MDHEN, CDR2 SYDVKM.